This entry lists 26 T cell receptor beta chains sequenced from one sample in a study of patients and donors after allogeneic stem cell transplantation (dated by TCRdb to the early 2020s). The library was built by means of RT-PCR. Sequencer: NextSeq 550. TCRdb reprocessed the public reads (quality trimming at Q25 with fastp, clone calling with MiXCR) and kept in-frame beta chains. Each entry merges the rows of one CDR3 protein and shows their most common DNA and genes. For this sample there are around 200,000 distinct CDR3 sequences; more than 35% appear just once. 11% of the sample is taken by the ten largest. Sequenced: blood, either unsorted or a sorted T cell fraction (not recorded which). All receptors come from a human donor who was either an allogeneic HSCT recipient or a stem cell or donor lymphocyte infusion donor (not recorded which). It is not recorded whose cells these are; they may come from a transplant donor.

This clonotype showed up just a few times. The genes are TRBV4-3 and TRBJ1-4; TRBD1 might be the D (5 bases). The CDR3 sequence is 16 residues long. In germline, CDR1 is LGHNA, CDR2 YSLEER. V lost 4 bases and J lost 5, with 17 bases in between. CDR3 sequence: CASSLLSGTGNEKLFF. CDR3 DNA: TGCGCCAGCAGCCTGTTATCCGGGACGGGGAATGAAAAACTGTTTTTT.

This sequence joins TRBV20-1 and TRBJ2-1, with 8 bases identical to TRBD1. CDR3 length equals 13 residues. Germline V gene lookup returns CDR1 DFQATT and CDR2 SNEGSKA (reference sequence). With 1 base clipped from V and 8 bases from J, the junction kept 4 bases outside the gene matches. The CDR3 sequence is CSARVTGGHEQFF. CDR3 in DNA: TGCAGTGCTAGAGTAACAGGGGGGCATGAGCAGTTCTTC.

The rearrangement links TRBV10-1 to TRBJ2-5; 11 bases map to TRBD2. V lost 6 bases and J lost 2; bases outside the gene matches: 8. This CDR3 is built from 16 residues. The germline V gene encodes CDR1 WNHNN and CDR2 SYGVQD (reference sequence). CDR3 nucleotides: TGCGCCAGCAGCGAAAGTCTAGCGGGGGGACAAGAGACCCAGTACTTC. It specifies CASSESLAGGQETQYF.

The rearrangement links TRBV27 to TRBJ1-3, with D tentatively TRBD1 (5 bases). Germline V lookup: CDR1 MNHEY, CDR2 SMNVEV (reference sequence). The CDR3 contains 16 residues. V was cut by 6 bases and J by 2 bases, with 17 bases left in between. CDR3 in DNA: TGTGCCAGCAGCCCAGTTGGGGGGGGAACTGGAAACACCATATATTTT. Encoded protein: CASSPVGGGTGNTIYF.

The chain recombines TRBV10-3 with TRBJ1-1; D not certain. In germline, CDR1 is ENHRY, CDR2 SYGVKD. CDR3 size: 14 residues. Trimming took 3 bases from V and 3 from J, leaving 11 bases between them. This chain's CDR3 is CAISDRISDTEAFF. In DNA form, the CDR3 reads TGTGCCATCAGTGATAGGATAAGCGACACTGAAGCTTTCTTT.

The chain carries TRBV29-1 and TRBJ2-5; D possibly corresponds to TRBD1 (5 bases). V lost 5 bases to trimming and J lost 7 bases, with 20 bases between them. The germline gives CDR1 SQVTM, CDR2 ANQGSEA. The CDR3 has 14 amino acids. The CDR3 loop is CSVSLGQGEGTQYF. The CDR3, as DNA: TGCAGCGTTTCCCTCGGGCAGGGTGAAGGGACCCAGTACTTC.

V is TRBV9 and J is TRBJ2-1, with 8 bases that match TRBD2. The V segment lost 3 bases and the J segment 4 bases; nucleotides outside the gene matches: 6. Germline loops: CDR1 SGDLS, CDR2 YYNGEE. The CDR3 length is 15 residues. CDR3 in DNA: TGTGCCAGCAGCGCTCCGGGACTAGTGTACAATGAGCAGTTCTTC. Protein sequence: CASSAPGLVYNEQFF.

The rearrangement uses TRBV29-1 and TRBJ2-2; D is unclear. The length of the CDR3 is 14 residues. Germline CDR1 and CDR2: SQVTM and ANQGSEA. V was pared by 5 bases and J by 2 bases, with 12 bases between. In nucleotides, the CDR3 is TGCAGCGTTTCGGACGGCCTAAACACCGGGGAGCTGTTTTTT. This codes for CSVSDGLNTGELFF.

This chain connects TRBV7-9 to TRBJ1-3; D is undetermined. V lost 0 bases, J lost 0 bases, and 9 bases lay in between. This CDR3 spans 16 amino acids. Per germline, CDR1 SEHNR and CDR2 FQNEAQ (reference sequence). The CDR3 bases are TGTGCCAGCAGCTTAGCATCGTCCGTCTCTGGAAACACCATATATTTT. This encodes CASSLASSVSGNTIYF.

This sequence joins TRBV6-5 and TRBJ1-1; 7 positions match TRBD1. V lost 2 bases to trimming and J lost 3 bases; unmatched junction nucleotides: 6. The length of the CDR3 is 15 residues. The germline gives CDR1 MNHEY, CDR2 SVGAGI. In DNA, the CDR3 is TGTGCCAGCAGTTACAGGGCAGGGGGAGACACTGAAGCTTTCTTT. This gives the protein CASSYRAGGDTEAFF.

This chain connects TRBV11-2 to TRBJ2-7; D gene uncertain. The CDR3 has 11 residues. Trimming stripped 5 bases from V and 5 bases from J, with 7 bases between. CDR1 is SGHAT, CDR2 FQNNGV, per germline. CDR3 DNA: TGTGCCAGCAGCCCAGGAGACGAGCAGTACTTC. Translated, it gives CASSPGDEQYF.

The chain is built from TRBV3-1 and TRBJ2-1; D remains ambiguous. The germline gives CDR1 LGHDT, CDR2 YNNKEL (reference sequence). The CDR3 consists of 13 residues. Trimming took 4 bases from V and 2 from J, leaving 6 bases between them. The CDR3 loop is CASSPSPYNEQFF. CDR3 DNA: TGTGCCAGCAGCCCCAGCCCCTACAATGAGCAGTTCTTC.

The chain uses TRBV12-3 or TRBV12-4 and TRBJ2-7; D is perhaps TRBD2 (5 bases). V dropped 7 bases and J dropped 6 bases, with 10 bases sitting between them. CDR3 size: 11 residues. The CDR3 region has the DNA TGTGCCAGCATTGCCGCGGGCGAGCAGTACTTC. The encoded protein is CASIAAGEQYF.

The chain uses TRBV20-1 and TRBJ1-2; D gene unclear. Germline CDR1 is DFQATT and CDR2 is SNEGSKA (reference sequence). The CDR3 spans 18 residues. V was pared by 0 bases and J by 0 bases, with 20 bases between. The CDR3 DNA sequence: TGCAGTGCTAGAGATCCGGGAGGACGCCAACTTACTAACTATGGCTACACCTTC. Protein: CSARDPGGRQLTNYGYTF.

This clonotype showed up just a few times. The V gene is TRBV18, the J gene TRBJ1-5; TRBD1 is a possible D gene (5 bases). V was clipped by 3 bases and J by 6 bases, with 9 bases between them. The CDR3 is 13 amino acids. The germline V gene encodes CDR1 KGHSH and CDR2 LQKENI. CDR3 in DNA: TGTGCCAGCTCACCGCAGGGAGGTCAGCCCCAGCATTTT. This encodes CASSPQGGQPQHF.

This chain uses TRBV20-1 with TRBJ1-4; D call uncertain. Germline V lookup: CDR1 DFQATT, CDR2 SNEGSKA (reference sequence). V lost 1 base and J lost 4, with 10 bases in between. CDR3 length: 14 residues. CDR3 loop: CSARARQFNEKLFF. Written as DNA, the CDR3 is TGCAGTGCTAGAGCCAGGCAGTTTAATGAAAAACTGTTTTTT.

This clonotype was seen a handful of times. The chain employs TRBV5-1 and TRBJ1-1; D is perhaps TRBD1 (6 bases). The CDR3 is 15 residues long. Trimming stripped 0 bases from V and 4 bases from J, with 13 bases between. In germline, CDR1 is SGHRS, CDR2 YFSETQ. The DNA for the CDR3 is TGCGCCAGCAGCTTGGACCGGGGGGCAGGCACTGAAGCTTTCTTT. Its translation: CASSLDRGAGTEAFF.

J is TRBJ1-1 and V is TRBV6-2 or TRBV6-3; D is possibly TRBD1 (5 bases). The germline CDR1 and CDR2 sequences are MNHEY and SVGEGT. V lost 2 bases, J lost 0 bases, and 10 bases lay in between. This CDR3 contains 15 residues. Here the CDR3 reads CASSYLRTMNTEAFF. The CDR3 DNA is TGTGCCAGCAGTTACCTCCGGACAATGAACACTGAAGCTTTCTTT.

This clonotype has just a few counts. The chain combines TRBV20-1 with TRBJ1-1; D is undetermined. Trimming cost V 7 bases and J 1 base, with 10 bases left between them. CDR1 and CDR2 from the germline V gene are DFQATT and SNEGSKA (reference sequence). The CDR3 runs to 12 residues. CDR3 DNA sequence: TGCAGTGGCAAACAGACGAACACTGAAGCTTTCTTT. Its translation: CSGKQTNTEAFF.

The chain uses TRBV28 and TRBJ1-1; D not resolved. Trimming removed 7 bases at V and 1 base at J, with 10 bases between. The CDR3 consists of 13 residues. Germline CDR1 MDHEN, CDR2 SYDVKM. CDR3 DNA sequence: TGTGCCAGCAAGGCGGCTTCGAACACTGAAGCTTTCTTT. It yields the protein CASKAASNTEAFF.

This clonotype was seen only a few times. The CDR3 bases are TGCAGTGCTATGGGACAGGACTACGAGCAGTACTTC. Its protein product is CSAMGQDYEQYF. The chain combines TRBV20-1 with TRBJ2-7, with 8 nucleotides matching TRBD1. V shed 4 bases, J shed 3 bases, and the junction held 2 bases outside the gene matches. There are 12 residues in the CDR3. Per germline, CDR1 DFQATT and CDR2 SNEGSKA (reference sequence).

This clonotype showed up just a few times. The chain has TRBV6-5 and TRBJ2-7, with 9 bases fitting TRBD1. This CDR3 has 16 amino acids. Germline V lookup: CDR1 MNHEY, CDR2 SVGAGI. V lost 6 bases and J lost 3; bases outside the gene matches: 12. The CDR3 spells CASSPGTGRSNYEQYF. CDR3 nucleotide sequence: TGTGCCAGCAGCCCGGGGACAGGGCGTAGCAACTACGAGCAGTACTTC.

The chain is built from TRBV4-1 and TRBJ2-7, with D possibly matching TRBD2 (6 bases). CDR1 is MGHRA and CDR2 is YSYEKL in the germline V gene. This CDR3 has 15 amino acids. The V end was cut by 1 base, the J end by 2 bases, with 12 bases between. In DNA form, the CDR3 reads TGCGCCAGCAGCCAAGTGTCCGGAGGGGCCTACGAGCAGTACTTC. It encodes CASSQVSGGAYEQYF.

This chain links TRBV19 with TRBJ2-7; D may be TRBD1 or TRBD2 (5 bases each). The CDR3 runs to 15 residues. Germline CDR1 reads LNHDA; CDR2 reads SQIVND (reference sequence). Trimming removed 0 bases from V and 6 bases from J, with 15 bases in between. CDR3 protein: CASSIEKGRSIEQYF. DNA for the CDR3: TGTGCCAGTAGTATAGAAAAGGGACGCTCCATCGAGCAGTACTTC.

This chain connects TRBV2 to TRBJ1-1; no clear D. Germline CDR1 reads SNHLY; CDR2 reads FYNNEI. The V end was cut by 3 bases, the J end by 3 bases, with 8 bases between. This CDR3 spans 13 amino acids. CDR3 DNA: TGTGCCAGCAGTGATGAGGCGTACACTGAAGCTTTCTTT. Its protein product is CASSDEAYTEAFF.

This chain uses TRBV24-1 with TRBJ1-2, with TRBD1 as a possible D gene (5 bases). V was pared by 3 bases and J by 1 base, with 8 bases between. The CDR3 covers 14 residues. Germline-derived CDR1 and CDR2 are KGHDR and SFDVKD. CDR3 DNA: TGTGCCACCAGTGATCCAGGGTATAACTATGGCTACACCTTC. Its protein product is CATSDPGYNYGYTF.